This entry lists 18 T cell receptor beta chains sequenced from one sample in a study of graft-versus-host responses after intestinal transplantation (dated by TCRdb to 2020 to 2023). No cognate antigen is known for these TCRs. The intended sense of this specimen's time point label: cells obtained before transplantation from donor or recipient. Receptor libraries were prepared by the immunoSEQ multiplex PCR assay. TCRdb provides this immuneACCESS table in a form limited to in-frame rearrangements. Some clones are lacking; in checked studies, under half of them reflect an unresolved V gene, and why the rest are absent is not known. The table for this sample lists approximately 88,000 clones; almost 90% of them were counted only once. The top ten hold less than 0.12% of the sample. The sequencing used unstimulated CD4+ T cells sorted from spleen or lymph node cells, collected before intestinal transplant. All receptors derive from a human donor who received an intestinal transplant.

This chain joins TRBV4-1 and TRBJ1-3, with 8 bases lining up with TRBD1. CDR1 MGHRA and CDR2 YSYEKL come from the germline V gene. V shed 4 bases, J shed 2 bases, and the junction held 4 bases outside the gene matches. The CDR3 loop spans 15 amino acids. The CDR3 loop is CASSPQTGAGNTIYF. The CDR3 DNA reads as TGCGCCAGCAGCCCCCAGACAGGGGCTGGAAACACCATATATTTT.

The table lists this clone with a few counts. The V call is TRBV6-6, the J call TRBJ2-7, with 9 bases lining up with TRBD1. Germline lookup yields CDR1 MNHNY and CDR2 SVGAGI (reference sequence). CDR3 length: 14 residues. J gave up 2 bases and V 6 bases, and 5 bases lay outside the gene matches. The CDR3 nucleotides are TGTGCCAGCAGCCCGGGACAGGGAACCTACGAGCAGTACTTC. It codes for CASSPGQGTYEQYF.

This sequence joins TRBV11-2 and TRBJ2-7; D possibly corresponds to TRBD1 (6 bases). Germline V gene lookup returns CDR1 SGHAT and CDR2 FQNNGV. This CDR3 has 14 amino acids. V lost 3 bases to trimming and J lost 2 bases, with 11 bases between them. As DNA, the CDR3 is TGTGCCAGCAGCTTTGGGACACCTACCTACGAGCAGTACTTC. This codes for CASSFGTPTYEQYF.

The chain couples TRBV5-5 to TRBJ2-6; D unresolved. Germline V gene sequence: CDR1 SGHKS, CDR2 YYEKEE (reference sequence). This CDR3 spans 14 amino acids. V lost 4 bases to trimming and J lost 4 bases, with 9 bases between them. CDR3 DNA sequence: TGTGCCAGCAGCGGTTCTACCGGGGCCAACGTCCTGACTTTC. Protein product: CASSGSTGANVLTF.

The chain recombines TRBV9 with TRBJ2-5; D unclear. V lost 0 bases to trimming and J lost 7 bases, with 10 bases between them. Germline V gene lookup returns CDR1 SGDLS and CDR2 YYNGEE. The CDR3 has 13 residues. The DNA for the CDR3 is TGTGCCAGCAGCGTAGGTCCCACTGGGACCCAGTACTTC. Translating gives CASSVGPTGTQYF.

This chain links TRBV9 with TRBJ1-4, with unresolved D. The CDR3 sequence is 16 residues long. Germline CDR1 is SGDLS and CDR2 is YYNGEE. V lost 3 bases to trimming and J lost 2 bases, with 14 bases between them. The CDR3 nucleotides read TGTGCCAGCAGCGGCGGTCTCAACGGGACTAATGAAAAACTGTTTTTT. Translating it yields CASSGGLNGTNEKLFF.

The chain combines TRBV6-5 with TRBJ1-5, with TRBD1 matching over 7 bases. CDR3 length equals 15 residues. The germline V gene encodes CDR1 MNHEY and CDR2 SVGAGI. V dropped 5 bases and J dropped 0; count of bases not matched to a gene: 4. CDR3 protein: CASSRTGVSNQPQHF. The CDR3 DNA sequence: TGTGCCAGCAGTAGAACAGGGGTTAGCAATCAGCCCCAGCATTTT.

With respect to this clone: The sample holds other DNA sequences that translate to the same CDR3. The V and J genes are TRBV6-6 and TRBJ1-2; D is unclear. Per the germline V gene, CDR1 is MNHNY and CDR2 is SVGAGI (reference sequence). The length of the CDR3 is 14 residues. Trimming cost V 0 bases and J 2 bases, with 7 bases left between them. CDR3: CASSYSGSNYGYTF. DNA of the CDR3: TGTGCCAGCAGTTACTCAGGGAGCAACTATGGCTACACCTTC.

The rearrangement links TRBV7-9 to TRBJ2-3; D may be TRBD2 (6 bases). Germline CDR1 SEHNR, CDR2 FQNEAQ (reference sequence). With 5 bases removed from V and 2 bases from J, the gap between germline ends came to 14 bases. The CDR3 covers 15 residues. In DNA form, the CDR3 reads TGTGCCAGCAGCCCCCGTCCTAGCGTCACAGATACGCAGTATTTT. It codes for CASSPRPSVTDTQYF.

This rearrangement joins TRBV18 to TRBJ1-1; D is ambiguous. V lost 3 bases, J lost 6 bases, and 11 bases lay in between. CDR1 and CDR2 from the germline V gene are KGHSH and LQKENI. This CDR3 comprises 13 residues. The CDR3 sequence is CASSPVEAAEAFF. DNA for the CDR3: TGTGCCAGCTCACCCGTCGAGGCAGCTGAAGCTTTCTTT.

This clone was seen a few times. The chain links TRBV25-1 to TRBJ1-2; a weak D match, TRBD1 (5 bases). The V end lost 2 bases, the J end lost 5 bases, and 18 bases lay between the germline ends. The CDR3 is 16 amino acids. Germline-derived CDR1 and CDR2 are MGHDK and SYGVNS. CDR3 sequence reads: CASSEAGVSLMYGYTF. The CDR3 nucleotides are TGTGCCAGCAGTGAAGCGGGGGTATCCCTCATGTATGGCTACACCTTC.

V usage is TRBV10-1 and J usage is TRBJ1-1; D is perhaps TRBD1 (6 bases). Germline V gives CDR1 WNHNN, CDR2 SYGVQD (reference sequence). The CDR3 is 14 residues long. The V gene lost 5 bases and the J gene lost 4 bases, with 14 bases spanning the gap. CDR3 coding DNA: TGCGCCAGCAGTTGGAGGGGGGGGAGCACTGAAGCTTTCTTT. It specifies CASSWRGGSTEAFF.

V usage is TRBV7-3 and J usage is TRBJ2-5; maybe TRBD1 (6 bases). Germline V gene sequence: CDR1 SGHTA, CDR2 FQGTGA. The ends were cut back, 6 bases at V and 5 bases at J, with 19 bases in the middle. The CDR3 is made up of 15 amino acids. For the CDR3, the DNA is TGTGCCAGCAGTCCAGAGCCAGGGGCCCGGGAGACCCAGTACTTC. This gives the protein CASSPEPGARETQYF.

Worth noting for this clone: Other DNA variants within this sample encode the same CDR3. This chain joins TRBV18 and TRBJ2-7; 9 bases agree with TRBD2. Germline V lookup: CDR1 KGHSH, CDR2 LQKENI. The CDR3 spans 13 residues. J lost 6 bases, V lost 3 bases, and 3 bases had no gene match. CDR3 protein: CASSPGLAGEQYF. CDR3 DNA: TGTGCCAGCTCACCGGGACTAGCAGGCGAGCAGTACTTC.

The chain links TRBV6-6 to TRBJ1-2, with 8 nucleotides matching TRBD1. The CDR3 spans 14 residues. Germline trimming cut 0 bases from V and 6 bases from J; bases unmatched to any gene: 3. The germline V gene encodes CDR1 MNHNY and CDR2 SVGAGI (reference sequence). DNA for the CDR3: TGTGCCAGCAGTTACTCGGCGGACAGGGATGGCTACACCTTC. Translated: CASSYSADRDGYTF.

The chain is built from TRBV15 and TRBJ2-2; 11 bases map to TRBD2. The CDR3 spans 18 residues. Germline CDR1 is LNHNV and CDR2 is YYDKDF (reference sequence). Losses at the gene ends were 1 base for V and 2 bases for J; bases not matched to a gene: 6. For the CDR3, the DNA is TGTGCCACCAGCAGAGGAGCTAGCGGGGGGCCCAACACCGGGGAGCTGTTTTTT. Its translation is CATSRGASGGPNTGELFF.

This clone was observed a handful of times. This chain connects TRBV5-6 to TRBJ2-7; D is ambiguous. V gave up 0 bases and J gave up 0 bases, with 7 bases separating them. This CDR3 is 14 amino acids long. Germline V gene lookup returns CDR1 SGHDT and CDR2 YYEEEE. CDR3 sequence reads: CASSLGAGSYEQYF. DNA for the CDR3: TGTGCCAGCAGCTTGGGAGCCGGCTCCTACGAGCAGTACTTC. Using reference TRBV5-6 and TRBJ2-7 for the parts outside the CDR3, the full variable domain is DAGVTQSPTHLIKTRGQQVTLRCSPKSGHDTVSWYQQALGQGPQFIFQYYEEEERQRGNFPDRFSGHQFPNYSSELNVNALLLGDSALYLCASSLGAGSYEQYFGPGTRLTVT.

The rearrangement joins TRBV15 to TRBJ2-5, with 10 bases lining up with TRBD2. Germline V gene data show CDR1 as LNHNV and CDR2 as YYDKDF (reference sequence). There are 16 residues in the CDR3. V lost 1 base, J lost 1 base, and 3 bases stayed unmatched. The CDR3 protein is CATSRASGGAQETQYF. DNA for the CDR3: TGTGCCACCAGCAGAGCTAGCGGGGGTGCCCAAGAGACCCAGTACTTC.